The clone carrying this T cell receptor beta chain appeared a few times. Its antigen is undetermined. This may be a read error, as it is one base from a much larger clone. This CDR3 region has 16 residues. CDR1 is KGHSH, CDR2 LQKENI, per germline. Amplified regions were TCR beta CDR3 sequences from RNA transcripts. When the TCR CDR3 underwent first-round RT-PCR, the HTBI primer set was used. TCRdb processed the multiplex PCR reads anew with MiXCR; each CDR3 protein has one entry. This sample has about 580,000 distinct CDR3 sequences, with approximately 15% found just once. At first hyperthyroidism diagnosis, before any ophthalmopathy symptoms, the blood sample was collected. Fresh peripheral blood, under 13 ml, yielded the PBMCs. This entry belongs to a study of T cells in Graves' hyperthyroidism and ophthalmopathy. Overall study context: At the time of initial diagnosis and before any treatment, peripheral blood was collected. Study observations and caveats: Ophthalmopathy prediction by the model preceded onset by a median about 6 months.

This chain connects TRBV18 to TRBJ2-3; 8 bases are shared with TRBD1. The material sequenced was blood. The sequence was collected from a woman aged 25 to 45 with Graves' hyperthyroidism that later progressed to Graves' ophthalmopathy. CDR3 bases: TGTACCAGCTCACCACGCCAGGACAGGGACGCAGATACGCAGTATTTT. Translation: CTSSPRQDRDADTQYF.